This T cell receptor beta chain is drawn from a study of Graves' ophthalmopathy and Graves' hyperthyroidism. Comments on this clonotype: This likely comes from a read error, as the CDR3 has no conserved phenylalanine or tryptophan at its end. Because the CDR3's place on the DNA is in doubt, the DNA is left out and the CDR3 is given as listed by TCRdb.

From germline, CDR1 is LNHNV and CDR2 YYDKDF (reference sequence). The CDR3 adds up to 10 amino acids, both ends counted. RNA served as the template for amplifying TCR beta CDR3 regions. The workflow started with a first-round RT-PCR run with HTBI primers and then moved on to a second-round multiplex PCR. TCRdb re-called the multiplex PCR reads through MiXCR, storing one row per CDR3 protein. Of more than 550,000 distinct CDR3 sequences in the sample, just over 40% were seen once. The sample consisted of peripheral blood. V is TRBV15 and J is TRBJ2-6. The sequence was obtained from an adult man with Graves' ophthalmopathy. The CDR3 sequence is CATSRVASST.